The clone carrying this T cell receptor beta chain was observed a few times. This sample is part of a study of blood T cell repertoires in COVID-19. Under the authors' procedure: From reference gene primer amplification, estimates of nucleated cell counts were derived. Assay: immunoSEQ multiplex PCR; the TCRdb copy retains only in-frame clones and omits some. V and J calls and clone size are those listed in that table; D and trimming were worked out from the DNA. Altogether roughly 250,000 clones are present, 84% being singletons, with the ten largest covering 7.5% to 9%. The CDR3 extends over 14 amino acids. The germline CDR1 and CDR2 sequences are KGHDR and SFDVKD. V lost 8 bases to trimming and J lost 1 base, with 10 bases between them.

Sequencing was performed on peripheral blood. The sequence came from a human donor in a cohort sampled during active COVID-19. The gene calls are TRBV24-1 and TRBJ2-2, with D possibly matching TRBD2 (6 bases). The CDR3 region has the DNA TGTGCCACCACGGACGGGGGGAACACCGGGGAGCTGTTTTTT. This encodes CATTDGGNTGELFF.